The 21 T cell receptor beta chains presented below share a single source sample, sequenced in a study of T cell responses to AZD1222 COVID-19 vaccine. Only in-frame clones appear in the TCRdb table, and some are missing; sequencing was by immunoSEQ multiplex PCR. The profile shows more than 140,000 clones, 88% of them singletons. Sequenced here: peripheral blood, sampled on day 0 of AZD1222 vaccination. The source is an adult in good health.

The V gene is TRBV4-3, the J gene TRBJ1-2, with D possibly matching TRBD1 (6 bases). Trimming took 1 base from V and 4 from J, leaving 10 bases between them. The CDR3 is made up of 14 amino acids. Germline CDR1 LGHNA, CDR2 YSLEER. The CDR3 protein is CASSQADSSYGYTF. For the CDR3, the DNA is TGCGCCAGCAGCCAAGCGGACAGCTCCTATGGCTACACCTTC.

The chain carries TRBV14 and TRBJ2-1; TRBD1 matches 8 bases. The CDR3 spans 15 residues. V lost 3 bases and J lost 4; bases outside the gene matches: 5. The germline V gene has CDR1 SGHDN and CDR2 FVKESK. The CDR3 DNA sequence: TGTGCCAGCAGCCACAGGACAGGGAGGTACAATGAGCAGTTCTTC. It yields the protein CASSHRTGRYNEQFF.

In the case of this clone: This sample includes further DNA sequences coding for the same CDR3. This sequence joins TRBV18 and TRBJ2-7, with 8 bases that match TRBD1. The CDR3 totals 14 residues. Trimming cost V 2 bases and J 4 bases; bases outside gene matches: 4. Germline CDR1 is KGHSH and CDR2 is LQKENI. The CDR3: CASSPGQGPYEQYF. DNA of the CDR3: TGTGCCAGCTCACCAGGACAGGGACCGTACGAGCAGTACTTC.

V is TRBV7-3 and J is TRBJ1-5; D uncertain. V shed 5 bases and J shed 6 bases, with 11 bases lying between them. The germline gives CDR1 SGHTA, CDR2 FQGTGA. The CDR3 has 13 amino acids. DNA for the CDR3: TGTGCCAGCAGCCCAGGAGTCCGTCAGCCCCAGCATTTT. Translating gives CASSPGVRQPQHF.

The chain links TRBV4-3 to TRBJ2-7; tentative D call: TRBD1 (5 bases). The CDR3 covers 14 residues. Trimming stripped 2 bases from V and 2 bases from J, with 10 bases between. In germline, CDR1 is LGHNA, CDR2 YSLEER. Here the CDR3 reads CASSQKGMAYEQYF. The CDR3 bases are TGCGCCAGCAGCCAAAAGGGGATGGCCTACGAGCAGTACTTC.

This rearrangement joins TRBV7-2 to TRBJ1-1, with TRBD1 as a possible D gene (5 bases). The germline V gene has CDR1 SGHTA and CDR2 FQGNSA. Trimming took 5 bases from V and 5 from J, leaving 15 bases between them. The CDR3 runs 14 residues. The CDR3 spells CASSPQGRRTEAFF. The CDR3 DNA reads as TGTGCCAGCAGCCCGCAGGGTAGAAGAACTGAAGCTTTCTTT.

V usage is TRBV11-2 and J usage is TRBJ1-3; no clear D gene. The CDR3 covers 16 residues. CDR1 is SGHAT, CDR2 FQNNGV, per germline. Deletions cut 2 bases from V and 0 bases from J, with 11 bases between. Here the CDR3 reads CASSLMASPSGNTIYF. As DNA, the CDR3 is TGTGCCAGCAGCTTAATGGCCAGCCCCTCTGGAAACACCATATATTTT.

The V call is TRBV6-5, the J call TRBJ1-2, with D possibly TRBD1 on 6 matching bases. Germline V CDR1 and CDR2: MNHEY, SVGAGI. CDR3 length: 13 residues. Trimming took 6 bases from V and 10 from J, leaving 18 bases between them. Written as DNA, the CDR3 is TGTGCCAGCAGCCGTCCGGGGACAAGGGACTACACCTTC. Its protein is CASSRPGTRDYTF.

V is TRBV19 and J is TRBJ1-2, with D unresolved. Trimming stripped 3 bases from V and 7 bases from J, with 12 bases between. This CDR3 has 13 amino acids. Per the germline V gene, CDR1 is LNHDA and CDR2 is SQIVND (reference sequence). The CDR3 nucleotides read TGTGCCAGTAGTATCGGATCAGCTCCTGGCTACACCTTC. This gives the protein CASSIGSAPGYTF. The complete variable domain, with remaining parts taken from reference TRBV19 and TRBJ1-2, reads DGGITQSPKYLFRKEGQNVTLSCEQNLNHDAMYWYRQDPGQGLRLIYYSQIVNDFQKGDIAEGYSVSREKKESFPLTVTSAQKNPTAFYLCASSIGSAPGYTFGSGTRLTVV.

A single count supports this clone. This chain connects TRBV6-5 to TRBJ2-3, with a tentative D call TRBD2 (6 bases). The CDR3 has 12 amino acids. The germline gives CDR1 MNHEY, CDR2 SVGAGI. V lost 5 bases and J lost 11, with 14 bases in between. The CDR3, as DNA: TGTGCCAGCAGTCCCCGGGGGATGGGGCAGTATTTT. Residues: CASSPRGMGQYF.

This clone was detected once. V gene TRBV6-2 or TRBV6-3 combines with J gene TRBJ1-2, with D unclear. CDR1 MNHEY and CDR2 SVGEGT come from the germline V gene. V was clipped by 4 bases and J by 2 bases, with 8 bases between them. The CDR3 covers 13 residues. The CDR3 reads CASSLTENYGYTF. The CDR3 DNA reads as TGTGCCAGCAGTTTAACGGAGAACTATGGCTACACCTTC.

V and J are TRBV9 and TRBJ1-3, with TRBD1 as a possible D gene (5 bases). The CDR3 length is 11 residues. V lost 10 bases and J 4 bases, leaving 9 bases between the germline ends. CDR1 and CDR2 from the germline V gene are SGDLS and YYNGEE. The CDR3 protein is CASEGGNTIYF. In DNA form, the CDR3 reads TGTGCCTCTGAGGGGGGAAACACCATATATTTT. The variable domain in full, with the rest retrieved from reference TRBV9 and TRBJ1-3, is DSGVTQTPKHLITATGQRVTLRCSPRSGDLSVYWYQQSLDQGLQFLIQYYNGEERAKGNILERFSAQQFPDLHSELNLSSLELGDSALYFCASEGGNTIYFGEGSWLTVV.

V usage is TRBV5-6 and J usage is TRBJ2-7; 7 bases match TRBD2. V lost 2 bases and J lost 3; bases outside the gene matches: 5. The germline V gene encodes CDR1 SGHDT and CDR2 YYEEEE. This CDR3 contains 14 residues. CDR3 sequence: CASSFVGDYYEQYF. CDR3 sequence (DNA): TGTGCCAGCAGCTTTGTCGGGGACTACTACGAGCAGTACTTC.

In the case of this clone: A junction end diverges from the germline sequence, so it may reflect a read error. The chain uses TRBV18 and TRBJ1-1, with 9 positions matching TRBD1. The germline V gene encodes CDR1 KGHSH and CDR2 LQKENI. The CDR3 is 13 amino acids. The CDR3 loop is CASSPRQGDEAFF. DNA of the CDR3: TGTGCCAGCTCCCCACGACAGGGGGATGAAGCTTTCTTT.

V and J are TRBV6-5 and TRBJ2-3; 10 bases are a match to TRBD2. Looked up from germline, CDR1 is MNHEY and CDR2 is SVGAGI. V shed 4 bases, J shed 5 bases, and the junction held 3 bases outside the gene matches. This CDR3 spans 14 amino acids. The CDR3 DNA is TGTGCCAGCAGTTTAGCGGGAGGTGGAGATACGCAGTATTTT. Its protein product is CASSLAGGGDTQYF.

J is TRBJ1-5 and V is TRBV16; D is possibly TRBD1 (5 bases). CDR3 size: 13 residues. Trimming shortened V by 4 bases and J by 7 bases, and 11 bases separated the two germline ends. Germline-derived CDR1 and CDR2 are KGHSY and FQNENV. The CDR3 protein is CASSRQGGQPQHF. The CDR3 region has the DNA TGTGCCAGCAGCCGGCAGGGTGGCCAGCCCCAGCATTTT.

V gene TRBV19 combines with J gene TRBJ1-5; D is unresolved. CDR3 size: 14 residues. V lost 4 bases and J 1 base, leaving 8 bases between the germline ends. CDR1 LNHDA and CDR2 SQIVND come from the germline V gene (reference sequence). Here the CDR3 reads CASSTSGSNQPQHF. CDR3 coding DNA: TGTGCCAGTAGTACGTCGGGGAGCAATCAGCCCCAGCATTTT.

The chain recombines TRBV19 with TRBJ1-1, with D possibly matching TRBD1 (6 bases). CDR3 length equals 14 residues. Trimming took 1 base from V and 3 from J, leaving 9 bases between them. Germline V gene lookup returns CDR1 LNHDA and CDR2 SQIVND (reference sequence). CDR3 coding DNA: TGTGCCAGTAGTATAGGGGGGGCCCACACTGAAGCTTTCTTT. Encoded protein: CASSIGGAHTEAFF.

This chain links TRBV7-9 with TRBJ1-2, with a weak D call TRBD1 (5 bases). The CDR3 sequence is 14 residues long. Per the germline V gene, CDR1 is SEHNR and CDR2 is FQNEAQ (reference sequence). V dropped 1 base and J dropped 4 bases, with 10 bases sitting between them. The CDR3 bases are TGTGCCAGCAGCTTAGAGACAGCACTCTATGGCTACACCTTC. It translates to CASSLETALYGYTF.

The rearrangement uses TRBV9 and TRBJ1-5; D is undetermined. The CDR3 has 16 residues. The V gene lost 0 bases and the J gene lost 3 bases, with 13 bases spanning the gap. Germline V gene data show CDR1 as SGDLS and CDR2 as YYNGEE. CDR3 bases: TGTGCCAGCAGCGTAGATCCGGACCTTCTCAATCAGCCCCAGCATTTT. Amino acids: CASSVDPDLLNQPQHF.

The chain joins TRBV6-5 to TRBJ1-1, with D unresolved. This CDR3 is 13 amino acids long. Germline V gene lookup returns CDR1 MNHEY and CDR2 SVGAGI. Trimming stripped 6 bases from V and 6 bases from J, with 14 bases between. In DNA, the CDR3 is TGTGCCAGCAGCCGGGGTTACGGCGCTGAAGCTTTCTTT. Translated, it gives CASSRGYGAEAFF.